These 4 T cell receptor beta chains were all obtained from the same sample, sequenced in a study of blood T cell repertoires in COVID-19. TCRdb's copy holds only in-frame clones and misses some; the assay was immunoSEQ multiplex PCR. The sample shows roughly 240,000 clones, 83% of them seen only once. The sample consisted of PBMCs or T cells enriched from blood (not recorded which). The receptors come from a middle-aged woman who had been exposed to COVID-19.

This chain joins TRBV5-1 and TRBJ2-1; 10 bases are shared with TRBD2. CDR1 is SGHRS and CDR2 is YFSETQ in the germline V gene. V trimming: 4 bases; J trimming: 2 bases; junction bases outside the gene matches: 9. The CDR3 length is 17 residues. The CDR3 region is CASSPTSGYFTYNEQFF. Here the CDR3 DNA reads TGCGCCAGCAGCCCGACTAGCGGGTACTTCACCTACAATGAGCAGTTCTTC. Supplemented by reference TRBV5-1 and TRBJ2-1, the full variable domain reads KAGVTQTPRYLIKTRGQQVTLSCSPISGHRSVSWYQQTPGQGLQFLFEYFSETQRNKGNFPGRFSGRQFSNSRSEMNVSTLELGDSALYLCASSPTSGYFTYNEQFFGPGTRLTVL.

This chain joins TRBV9 and TRBJ1-1, with D unclear. The CDR3 runs 14 residues. The V end lost 1 base, the J end lost 3 bases, and 10 bases lay between the germline ends. CDR1 and CDR2 from the germline V gene are SGDLS and YYNGEE. In DNA, the CDR3 is TGTGCCAGCAGCGTAAACCCGAGCGACACTGAAGCTTTCTTT. Its translation is CASSVNPSDTEAFF.

In its sample, this clone was seen a few times. The V call is TRBV7-7, the J call TRBJ2-2; 9 nucleotides agree with TRBD2. Per germline, CDR1 SSHAT and CDR2 FNYEAQ (reference sequence). The CDR3 covers 16 residues. Germline trimming cut 5 bases from V and 3 bases from J; bases unmatched to any gene: 7. CDR3 nucleotides: TGTGCCAGCAGCCCTAGAGCGGGGGGCGACACCGGGGAGCTGTTTTTT. This gives the protein CASSPRAGGDTGELFF.

This chain connects TRBV9 to TRBJ1-4; D uncertain. The ends were cut back, 0 bases at V and 8 bases at J, with 14 bases in the middle. This CDR3 contains 15 residues. Germline V CDR1 and CDR2: SGDLS, YYNGEE. The CDR3 DNA sequence: TGTGCCAGCAGCGTAGGTCACGGGGTAGTGGAAAAACTGTTTTTT. The encoded protein is CASSVGHGVVEKLFF.